The 30 T cell receptor beta chains presented below share a single source sample, sequenced in a study of T cells after yellow fever vaccination. Each CDR3 protein gets one entry after TCRdb re-called the 5' RACE reads with MiXCR. This table has over 100,000 distinct CDR3 sequences, around 8.6% appearing once. The sequenced sample was CD8+ T cells sorted from PBMCs, obtained 45 days after the yellow fever booster vaccination. The receptor source for this set is a man in his thirties or forties who received the YFV17D yellow fever vaccine.

CDR3 nucleotide sequence: TGTGCCAGCAGCTTGGATTTGAACTACGAGCAGTACTTC. Translated, it gives CASSLDLNYEQYF. This chain connects TRBV5-8 to TRBJ2-7; D gene unclear. Germline V gives CDR1 SGHTS, CDR2 YDEGEE. The CDR3 runs 13 residues. V lost 0 bases and J lost 3, with 7 bases in between.

The chain links TRBV10-3 to TRBJ2-2; the D gene is possibly TRBD1 (6 bases). The CDR3 runs to 13 residues. V dropped 10 bases and J dropped 6 bases, with 15 bases sitting between them. Germline assignment: CDR1 ENHRY and CDR2 SYGVKD. CDR3 in amino acids: CATSLQGPGELFF. The CDR3 bases are TGTGCCACCAGCCTACAGGGCCCCGGGGAGCTGTTTTTT.

In regard to this clonotype: A much larger clone differs from this one at a single base, so this may be a read error. CDR3 residues: CAHLRPGQAGWANEKLFF. The CDR3 region has the DNA TGTGCCCACCTAAGACCGGGACAAGCGGGGTGGGCTAATGAAAAACTGTTTTTT. The chain has TRBV19 and TRBJ1-4; D possibly corresponds to TRBD1 (6 bases). The CDR3 consists of 18 residues. The V and J ends lost 11 bases and 3 bases respectively, with 28 bases between them. Germline V lookup: CDR1 LNHDA, CDR2 SQIVND (reference sequence).

This clonotype was counted at least ten times. The chain carries TRBV15 and TRBJ2-1; D uncertain. The CDR3 contains 14 residues. Germline CDR1 and CDR2: LNHNV and YYDKDF (reference sequence). Trimming removed 2 bases at V and 1 base at J, with 6 bases between. In DNA form, the CDR3 reads TGTGCCACCAGCAGATCAGAATCCTACAATGAGCAGTTCTTC. This codes for CATSRSESYNEQFF.

This clonotype appeared many times. DNA for the CDR3: TGCGCCAGCAGCTCACTGAAGAGCACAGATACGCAGTATTTT. Translating gives CASSSLKSTDTQYF. J is TRBJ2-3 and V is TRBV5-1, with D unresolved. The CDR3 is 14 amino acids. Trimming took 3 bases from V and 0 from J, leaving 8 bases between them. The germline gives CDR1 SGHRS, CDR2 YFSETQ.

This clonotype was observed a handful of times. The V and J genes are TRBV20-1 and TRBJ1-1; possible D gene TRBD1, 6 bases. Germline assignment: CDR1 DFQATT and CDR2 SNEGSKA (reference sequence). This CDR3 comprises 14 residues. Trimming took off 2 bases at V and 5 bases at J, with 15 bases between the two ends. CDR3: CSARSLGAFTEAFF. The CDR3 bases are TGCAGTGCTAGATCGTTGGGGGCATTTACTGAAGCTTTCTTT.

This clonotype came up a few times. The rearrangement uses TRBV20-1 and TRBJ2-7; 7 bases line up with TRBD2. There are 15 residues in the CDR3. The V gene end was trimmed by 0 bases and the J gene end by 3 bases; junction bases not matched to a gene: 8. From germline, CDR1 is DFQATT and CDR2 SNEGSKA (reference sequence). CDR3 amino acids: CSARDLRGSGYEQYF. DNA for the CDR3: TGCAGTGCTAGAGATCTGCGCGGGAGCGGCTACGAGCAGTACTTC.

This clonotype was seen many times. This sequence joins TRBV12-3 or TRBV12-4 and TRBJ2-7; D is uncertain. V lost 6 bases and J 6 bases, leaving 12 bases between the germline ends. This CDR3 has 12 amino acids. The CDR3 DNA sequence: TGTGCCAGCAGCCCCAAGGTTACCGAGCAGTACTTC. Its protein is CASSPKVTEQYF.

This clonotype has a handful of counts. The chain carries TRBV7-9 and TRBJ2-7, with D possibly being TRBD2 (6 bases). CDR3 length equals 14 residues. Germline assignment: CDR1 SEHNR and CDR2 FQNEAQ (reference sequence). Trimming shortened V by 5 bases and J by 3 bases, and 14 bases separated the two germline ends. The CDR3: CASSQPGLRYEQYF. The CDR3 region has the DNA TGTGCCAGCAGCCAACCAGGACTACGCTACGAGCAGTACTTC.

This clonotype was found many times. The chain employs TRBV28 and TRBJ2-7; possibly TRBD1 or TRBD2 for D (5 bases each). The CDR3 is 13 amino acids. Trimming pared 3 bases from V and 3 bases from J, leaving 9 bases between. CDR1 MDHEN and CDR2 SYDVKM come from the germline V gene. This CDR3 reads CASSLRGIYEQYF. CDR3 in DNA: TGTGCCAGCAGTTTGAGGGGCATCTACGAGCAGTACTTC.

This clonotype was seen ten or more times. This sequence joins TRBV29-1 and TRBJ1-1, with D unclear. CDR1 is SQVTM and CDR2 is ANQGSEA in the germline V gene. The V and J ends lost 6 bases and 4 bases respectively, with 12 bases between them. This CDR3 is built from 12 residues. The CDR3: CSVLTGGTEAFF. CDR3 DNA: TGCAGCGTCCTCACGGGTGGCACTGAAGCTTTCTTT.

This clonotype was seen repeatedly, ten times or more. The chain links TRBV5-1 to TRBJ2-3, with D tentatively TRBD1 (6 bases). CDR3 length equals 13 residues. Germline V CDR1 and CDR2: SGHRS, YFSETQ. Trimming cost V 7 bases and J 4 bases, with 13 bases left between them. The CDR3 DNA follows: TGCGCCAGCCGACGGGACACCGCAGATACGCAGTATTTT. Amino acids: CASRRDTADTQYF.

This clonotype was seen only a few times. The germline gene is not matched at one end of the junction; a read error may be the cause. This chain joins TRBV2 and TRBJ2-3; 7 bases agree with TRBD2. Germline V gene lookup returns CDR1 SNHLY and CDR2 FYNNEI. This CDR3 has 18 amino acids. The CDR3 DNA reads as TGTGCCATCAGTTTTTTTGTTAGCGGGCATTCTAGCACAGATACGCAGTATTTT. The encoded protein is CAISFFVSGHSSTDTQYF. Full variable domain (rest looked up from reference TRBV2 and TRBJ2-3): EPEVTQTPSHQVTQMGQEVILRCVPISNHLYFYWYRQILGQKVEFLVSFYNNEISEKSEIFDDQFSVERPDGSNFTLKIRSTKLEDSAMYFCAISFFVSGHSSTDTQYFGPGTRLTVL.

This rearrangement joins TRBV24-1 to TRBJ2-5; TRBD1 might be the D (6 bases). V dropped 3 bases and J dropped 2 bases, with 12 bases sitting between them. The CDR3 contains 15 residues. Germline V lookup: CDR1 KGHDR, CDR2 SFDVKD. The DNA of the CDR3 is TGTGCCACCAGTGATCCAAGGACAGATCAAGAGACCCAGTACTTC. Residues: CATSDPRTDQETQYF.

This clonotype was seen repeatedly, ten times or more. J is TRBJ2-1 and V is TRBV6-1, with 9 positions matching TRBD2. The CDR3 length is 18 residues. CDR1 is MNHNS, CDR2 SASEGT, per germline. Germline trimming cut 2 bases from V and 0 bases from J; bases unmatched to any gene: 8. The DNA of the CDR3 is TGTGCCAGCAGTGAATGGGGACTAGCCCCAAGCTCCTACAATGAGCAGTTCTTC. Translating gives CASSEWGLAPSSYNEQFF.

At least ten counts were recorded for this clonotype. This chain links TRBV14 with TRBJ2-5; 7 bases align to TRBD2. This CDR3 contains 18 residues. In germline, CDR1 is SGHDN, CDR2 FVKESK. J gave up 2 bases and V 0 bases, and 12 bases lay outside the gene matches. CDR3 sequence: CASSQDFIERAGQETQYF. The CDR3 bases are TGTGCCAGCAGCCAAGATTTTATTGAGCGAGCGGGGCAAGAGACCCAGTACTTC.

This clonotype appeared a few times. V and J are TRBV6-5 and TRBJ2-1, with 13 nucleotides matching TRBD2. This CDR3 is built from 17 residues. The ends lost 3 bases at V and 6 bases at J; junction bases unmatched: 8. Germline V gives CDR1 MNHEY, CDR2 SVGAGI. This CDR3 is CASSYRPGTSGTNEQFF. For the CDR3, the DNA is TGTGCCAGCAGTTATCGACCCGGGACTAGCGGGACCAATGAGCAGTTCTTC.

This clonotype came up many times. The rearrangement links TRBV12-3 or TRBV12-4 to TRBJ2-1, with D hard to call. The CDR3 is 15 residues long. The germline V and J ends were trimmed by 5 bases and 2 bases, with 13 bases remaining between them. The CDR3 spells CASSTRPSAYNEQFF. The CDR3 nucleotides are TGTGCCAGCAGTACTCGTCCCTCAGCCTACAATGAGCAGTTCTTC.

This clonotype was counted ten times or more. The chain uses TRBV20-1 and TRBJ2-5; the match to TRBD2 covers 9 bases. V lost 5 bases, J lost 4 bases, and 11 bases stayed unmatched. The CDR3 is 15 amino acids. Germline V lookup: CDR1 DFQATT, CDR2 SNEGSKA (reference sequence). CDR3 sequence (DNA): TGCAGTGCTGCCTGGACGGGACTAGCCGGAGAGACCCAGTACTTC. Protein sequence: CSAAWTGLAGETQYF.

This clonotype was detected many times. This chain links TRBV5-1 with TRBJ2-7; maybe TRBD2 (5 bases). The ends were cut back, 4 bases at V and 2 bases at J, with 10 bases in the middle. The CDR3 loop spans 13 amino acids. Looked up from germline, CDR1 is SGHRS and CDR2 is YFSETQ. The CDR3 protein is CASSASGTYEQYF. CDR3 coding DNA: TGCGCCAGCAGCGCGAGCGGAACCTACGAGCAGTACTTC.

On this clonotype: Being one base from a much bigger clone, this may be a read error. This chain joins TRBV5-1 and TRBJ2-3; 10 bases are a match to TRBD2. CDR1 is SGHRS and CDR2 is YFSETQ in the germline V gene. The CDR3 runs to 17 residues. CDR3 DNA sequence: TGCGCCATCAGCTTTCTAGCGGGAGAGATCCCCACAGATACGCAGTATTTT. It translates to CAISFLAGEIPTDTQYF.

This clonotype appeared many times. The chain links TRBV27 to TRBJ2-1; 7 positions agree with TRBD1. The CDR3 spans 15 residues. Germline CDR1 and CDR2: MNHEY and SMNVEV (reference sequence). V gave up 4 bases and J gave up 2 bases; unmatched junction bases: 5. CDR3 DNA: TGTGCCAGCAGTTCAGGGGGTGCTACCTACAATGAGCAGTTCTTC. The encoded protein is CASSSGGATYNEQFF.

In its sample, this clonotype was seen many times. The chain recombines TRBV29-1 with TRBJ2-5, with D maybe TRBD1 (6 bases). Trimming pared 1 base from V and 3 bases from J, leaving 9 bases between. CDR3 size: 13 residues. Germline V gene data show CDR1 as SQVTM and CDR2 as ANQGSEA. The CDR3 nucleotides are TGCAGCGTTGAAGGGACAGACGAAGAGACCCAGTACTTC. It encodes CSVEGTDEETQYF.

With respect to this clonotype: This may be a read error, as it is one base from a much larger clone. V and J are TRBV25-1 and TRBJ1-1; a possible D gene is TRBD1 (5 bases). The CDR3 sequence is 15 residues long. From germline, CDR1 is MGHDK and CDR2 SYGVNS. For the CDR3, the DNA is TGTGCCAGCAGTAGGGGTTCCAGTTCCAGCACTGATGCTTTCTTT. Translated: CASSRGSSSSTDAFF.

This clonotype was seen repeatedly, ten times or more. This chain links TRBV4-3 with TRBJ2-7; 7 nucleotides align to TRBD1. J lost 3 bases, V lost 4 bases, and 6 bases had no gene match. The length of the CDR3 is 14 residues. Looked up from germline, CDR1 is LGHNA and CDR2 is YSLEER. CDR3 in DNA: TGCGCCAGCAGCCCAAGTAGGGGGCTCTACGAGCAGTACTTC. This encodes CASSPSRGLYEQYF.

In this sample, this clonotype turned up a few times. The genes are TRBV7-6 and TRBJ2-1; D ambiguous. The germline V and J ends were trimmed by 0 bases and 7 bases, with 10 bases remaining between them. The CDR3 contains 14 residues. Germline loops: CDR1 SGHVS, CDR2 FNYEAQ. CDR3 bases: TGTGCCAGCAGCTTAGCGCTGGTTGGAAATGAGCAGTTCTTC. It yields the protein CASSLALVGNEQFF.

This clonotype was picked up many times. The V gene is TRBV5-1, the J gene TRBJ2-7; D is uncertain. CDR3 length equals 12 residues. V dropped 3 bases and J dropped 4 bases, with 8 bases sitting between them. The germline V gene encodes CDR1 SGHRS and CDR2 YFSETQ. The CDR3 loop is CASSSKSYEQYF. CDR3 sequence (DNA): TGCGCCAGCAGCTCGAAGTCGTACGAGCAGTACTTC.

The J gene is TRBJ2-5, the V gene TRBV4-2; D unresolved. Trimming left V 0 bases short and J 5 bases short, with 7 bases between. Germline CDR1 is LGHNA and CDR2 is YNFKEQ. The CDR3 totals 13 residues. CDR3 nucleotides: TGTGCCAGCAGCCAAGACCCCTGGGAGACCCAGTACTTC. Amino acids: CASSQDPWETQYF.

In its sample, this clonotype was seen many times. This chain joins TRBV18 and TRBJ2-1; either TRBD1 or TRBD2 may fit D (5 bases each). V was pared by 5 bases and J by 4 bases, with 15 bases between. The CDR3 is 15 amino acids. The V gene's germline CDR1 is KGHSH and CDR2 LQKENI. For the CDR3, the DNA is TGTGCCAGCTCATTATCCGGGACGCTATACAATGAGCAGTTCTTC. This codes for CASSLSGTLYNEQFF.

The V call is TRBV29-1, the J call TRBJ2-2; 7 positions match TRBD1. The germline V gene encodes CDR1 SQVTM and CDR2 ANQGSEA. The V gene end was trimmed by 6 bases and the J gene end by 7 bases; junction bases not matched to a gene: 8. This CDR3 is built from 13 residues. CDR3 amino acids: CSVHRGAGGELFF. In DNA form, the CDR3 reads TGCAGCGTCCACAGGGGAGCCGGCGGGGAGCTGTTTTTT.